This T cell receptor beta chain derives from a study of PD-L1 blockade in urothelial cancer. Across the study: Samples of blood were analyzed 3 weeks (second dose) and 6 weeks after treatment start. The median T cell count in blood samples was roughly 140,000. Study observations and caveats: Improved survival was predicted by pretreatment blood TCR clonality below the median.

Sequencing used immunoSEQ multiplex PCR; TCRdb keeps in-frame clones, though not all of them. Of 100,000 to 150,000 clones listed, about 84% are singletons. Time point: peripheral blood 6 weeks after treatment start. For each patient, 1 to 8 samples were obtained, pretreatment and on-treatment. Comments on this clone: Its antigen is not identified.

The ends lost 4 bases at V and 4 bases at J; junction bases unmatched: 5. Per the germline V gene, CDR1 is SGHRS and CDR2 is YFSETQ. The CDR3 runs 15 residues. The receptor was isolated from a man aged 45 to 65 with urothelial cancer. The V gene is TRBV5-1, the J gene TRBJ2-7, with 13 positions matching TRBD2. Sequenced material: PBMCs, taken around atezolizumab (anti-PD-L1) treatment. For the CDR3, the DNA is TGCGCCAGCAGCATAAGGACTAGCGGGAGTTACGAGCAGTACTTC. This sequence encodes CASSIRTSGSYEQYF.